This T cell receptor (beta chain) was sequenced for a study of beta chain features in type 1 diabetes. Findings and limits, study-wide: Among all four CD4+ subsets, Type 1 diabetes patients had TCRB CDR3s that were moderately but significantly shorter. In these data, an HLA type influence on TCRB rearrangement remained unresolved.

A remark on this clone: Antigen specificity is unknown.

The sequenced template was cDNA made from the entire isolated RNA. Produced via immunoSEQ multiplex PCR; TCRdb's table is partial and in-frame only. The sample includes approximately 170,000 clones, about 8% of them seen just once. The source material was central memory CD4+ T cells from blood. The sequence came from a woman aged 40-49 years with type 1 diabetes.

The chain's CDR3 is CASSAQATGELFF. Written as DNA, the CDR3 is TGTGCCAGCAGCGCTCAGGCCACCGGGGAGCTGTTTTTT. This chain connects TRBV9 to TRBJ2-2; no clear D gene. This CDR3 comprises 13 residues. V was shortened by 3 bases and J by 4 bases, with 7 bases between the two germline ends. Germline CDR1 SGDLS, CDR2 YYNGEE.